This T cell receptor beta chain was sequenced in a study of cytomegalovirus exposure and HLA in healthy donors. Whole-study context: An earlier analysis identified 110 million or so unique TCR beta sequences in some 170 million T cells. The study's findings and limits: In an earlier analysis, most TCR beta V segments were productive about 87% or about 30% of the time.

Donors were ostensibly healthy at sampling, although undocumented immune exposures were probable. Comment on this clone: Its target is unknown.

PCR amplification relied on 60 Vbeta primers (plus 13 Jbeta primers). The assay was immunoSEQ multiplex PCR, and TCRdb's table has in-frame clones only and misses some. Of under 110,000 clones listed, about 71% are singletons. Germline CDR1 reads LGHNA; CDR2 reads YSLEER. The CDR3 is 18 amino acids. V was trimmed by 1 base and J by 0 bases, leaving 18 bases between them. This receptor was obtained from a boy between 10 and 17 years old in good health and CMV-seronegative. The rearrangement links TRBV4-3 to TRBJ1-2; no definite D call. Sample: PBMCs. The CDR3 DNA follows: TGCGCCAGCAGCCAAGGGACTGGAACAAAGACTACTAACTATGGCTACACCTTC. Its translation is CASSQGTGTKTTNYGYTF.